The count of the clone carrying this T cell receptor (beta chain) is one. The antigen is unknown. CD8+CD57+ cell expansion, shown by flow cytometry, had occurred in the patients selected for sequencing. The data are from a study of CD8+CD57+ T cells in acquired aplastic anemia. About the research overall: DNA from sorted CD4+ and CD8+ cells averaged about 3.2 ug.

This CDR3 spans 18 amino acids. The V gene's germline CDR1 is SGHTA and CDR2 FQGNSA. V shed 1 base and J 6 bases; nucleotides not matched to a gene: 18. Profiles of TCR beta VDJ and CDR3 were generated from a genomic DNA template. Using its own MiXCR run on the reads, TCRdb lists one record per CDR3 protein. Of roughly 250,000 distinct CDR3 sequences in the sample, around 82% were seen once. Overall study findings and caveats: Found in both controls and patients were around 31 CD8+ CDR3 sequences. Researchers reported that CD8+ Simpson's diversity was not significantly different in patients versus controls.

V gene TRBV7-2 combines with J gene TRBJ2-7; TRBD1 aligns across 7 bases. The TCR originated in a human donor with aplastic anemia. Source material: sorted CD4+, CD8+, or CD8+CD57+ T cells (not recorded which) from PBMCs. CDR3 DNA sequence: TGTGCCAGCAGCTTAGATCTGACAGGGAACACCGAAGCCTCCGAGCAGTACGTC. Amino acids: CASSLDLTGNTEASEQYV.